These T cell receptor beta chains were read from a single sample in a study of T cell responses to AZD1222 COVID-19 vaccine. Here immunoSEQ multiplex PCR was the method, and the copy in TCRdb shows in-frame clones only, minus some. The repertoire holds tens of thousands of clones, with just under 90% as singletons. Specimen: peripheral blood, collected on day 0 of MenACWY control vaccination. The source of these receptors is an adult in good health. Each CDR3 is given with its conserved first and last residue. D genes are given only for firm matches. Some rows have no size entry. The others give once, few or many, or a class for an expanded clone.

V gene	J gene	clone size	D gene	CDR3 length	CDR3 protein	CDR3 DNA
TRBV23-1	TRBJ1-1	NA	NA	15	CASSQSHVPETEAFF	TGCGCCAGCAGTCAATCCCATGTCCCCGAAACTGAAGCTTTCTTT
TRBV5-6	TRBJ1-5	few	TRBD1	14	CASSFSGGGQPQHF	TGTGCCAGCAGCTTTTCAGGGGGAGGTCAGCCCCAGCATTTT
TRBV11-1	TRBJ1-1	NA	NA	13	CASSLTGNTEAFF	TGTGCCAGCAGCCTGACAGGGAACACTGAAGCTTTCTTT
TRBV7-3	TRBJ2-1	NA	NA	15	CASSLNPGALNEQFF	TGTGCCAGCAGCTTAAACCCGGGGGCCCTGAATGAGCAGTTCTTC
TRBV28	TRBJ1-2	NA	NA	15	CAINGDVGGHYGYTF	TGTGCCATCAACGGGGACGTGGGGGGACACTATGGCTACACCTTC
TRBV5-4	TRBJ1-3	NA	NA	14	CASSSPGSGNTIYF	TGTGCCAGCAGCTCCCCAGGCTCTGGAAACACCATATATTTT
TRBV3-1/TRBV3-2	TRBJ2-1	NA	TRBD2	16	CASSRRGLATYNEQFF	TGTGCCAGCAGCCGCCGGGGACTAGCTACCTACAATGAGCAGTTCTTC
TRBV5-1	TRBJ2-5	NA	NA	13	CASGSQVEETQYF	TGCGCCAGCGGATCCCAGGTGGAAGAGACCCAGTACTTC
TRBV23-1	TRBJ1-5	NA	NA	13	CAILSGVSEPQHF	TGCGCCATCCTTTCCGGGGTATCAGAGCCCCAGCATTTT
TRBV3-1/TRBV3-2	TRBJ2-7	NA	NA	15	CASSQQGPSGGRQYF	TGTGCCAGCAGCCAACAGGGGCCCTCCGGCGGTAGGCAGTACTTC
TRBV6-2/TRBV6-3	TRBJ2-7	NA	NA	16	CASSAPELGASYEQYF	TGTGCCAGCAGTGCTCCTGAACTGGGGGCCTCCTACGAGCAGTACTTC
TRBV11-3	TRBJ1-1	NA	NA	16	CASSYGPGAPNTEAFF	TGTGCCAGCAGCTATGGTCCAGGGGCGCCGAACACTGAAGCTTTCTTT
TRBV5-4	TRBJ1-3	NA	NA	16	CASSLGDTLSGNTIYF	TGTGCCAGCAGCTTAGGCGACACGCTCTCTGGAAACACCATATATTTT
TRBV7-9	TRBJ1-1	NA	NA	15	CASSLFSTMNTEAFF	TGTGCCAGCAGCTTGTTCTCCACCATGAACACTGAAGCTTTCTTT
TRBV6-2/TRBV6-3	TRBJ1-2	NA	NA	14	CASSYSGLPDGYTF	TGTGCCAGCAGTTACTCGGGGCTCCCTGATGGCTACACCTTC
TRBV2	TRBJ2-7	NA	TRBD2	15	CASSETSGGAYEQYF	TGTGCCAGCAGTGAAACTAGCGGGGGGGCATACGAGCAGTACTTC